The sequence of this TCR beta chain was determined in a study of spatial heterogeneity in lung cancer. Time point meaning: sample taken at primary tumor resection. Material for sequencing was whole RNA from tumor, nontumor lung or frozen PBMC, left unsorted. This clonotype was seen ten or more times. V was clipped by 6 bases and J by 6 bases, with 16 bases between them. This CDR3 region has 14 residues. Germline lookup yields CDR1 SNHLY and CDR2 FYNNEI. TCR cDNA molecules were tagged individually, and each one carried a unique molecular identifier. One entry per CDR3 protein results from TCRdb running MiXCR on the 5' RACE reads. This table has tens of thousands of distinct CDR3 sequences, around 7% appearing once.

V and J are TRBV2 and TRBJ2-3; possibly TRBD2 for D (5 bases). Sequencing used PBMCs, obtained at surgery. This clonotype was sampled from a female donor with early-stage non-small cell lung cancer. CDR3 in amino acids: CASREPQRGDTQYF. CDR3 DNA: TGTGCCAGCAGGGAACCTCAGAGAGGGGATACGCAGTATTTT.